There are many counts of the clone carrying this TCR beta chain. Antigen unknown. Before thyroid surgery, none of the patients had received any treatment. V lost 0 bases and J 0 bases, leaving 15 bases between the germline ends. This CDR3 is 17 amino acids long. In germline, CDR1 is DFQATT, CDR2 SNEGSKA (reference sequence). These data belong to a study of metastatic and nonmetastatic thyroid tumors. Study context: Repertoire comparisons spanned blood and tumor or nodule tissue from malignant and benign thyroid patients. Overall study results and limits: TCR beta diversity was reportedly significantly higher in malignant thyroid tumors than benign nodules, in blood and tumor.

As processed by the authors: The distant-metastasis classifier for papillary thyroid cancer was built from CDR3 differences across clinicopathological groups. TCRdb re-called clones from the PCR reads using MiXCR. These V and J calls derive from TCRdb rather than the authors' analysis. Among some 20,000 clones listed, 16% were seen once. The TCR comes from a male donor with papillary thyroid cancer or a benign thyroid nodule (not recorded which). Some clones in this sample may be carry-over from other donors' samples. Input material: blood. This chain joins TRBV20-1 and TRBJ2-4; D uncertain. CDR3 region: CSARDQPALLAKNIQYF. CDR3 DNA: TGCAGTGCTAGAGATCAACCCGCGCTATTAGCCAAAAACATTCAGTACTTC.